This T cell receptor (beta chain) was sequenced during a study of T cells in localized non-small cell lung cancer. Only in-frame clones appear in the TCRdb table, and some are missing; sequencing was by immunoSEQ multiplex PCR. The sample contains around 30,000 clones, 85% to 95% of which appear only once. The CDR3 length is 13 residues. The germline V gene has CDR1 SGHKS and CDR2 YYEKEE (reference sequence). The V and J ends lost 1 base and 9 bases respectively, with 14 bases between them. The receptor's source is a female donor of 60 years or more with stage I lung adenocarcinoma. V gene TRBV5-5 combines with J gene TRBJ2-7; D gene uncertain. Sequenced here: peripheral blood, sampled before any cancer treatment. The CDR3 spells CASSLPPLSGQYF. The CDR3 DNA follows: TGTGCCAGCAGCTTGCCCCCCCTTTCCGGGCAGTACTTC.